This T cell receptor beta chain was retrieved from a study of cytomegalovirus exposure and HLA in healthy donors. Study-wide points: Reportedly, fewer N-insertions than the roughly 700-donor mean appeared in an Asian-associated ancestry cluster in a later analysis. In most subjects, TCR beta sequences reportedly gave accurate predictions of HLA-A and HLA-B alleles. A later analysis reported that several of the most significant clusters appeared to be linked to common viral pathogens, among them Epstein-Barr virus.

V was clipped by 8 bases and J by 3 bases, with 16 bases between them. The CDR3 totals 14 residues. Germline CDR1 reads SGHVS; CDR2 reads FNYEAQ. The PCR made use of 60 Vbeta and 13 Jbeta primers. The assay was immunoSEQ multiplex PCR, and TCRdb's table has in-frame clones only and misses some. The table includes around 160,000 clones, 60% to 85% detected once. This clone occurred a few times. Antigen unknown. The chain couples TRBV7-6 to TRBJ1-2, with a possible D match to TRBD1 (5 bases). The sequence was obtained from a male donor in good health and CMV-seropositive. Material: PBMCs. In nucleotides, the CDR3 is TGTGCCAGCTCCAGGGATTTACGACACTATGGCTACACCTTC. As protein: CASSRDLRHYGYTF. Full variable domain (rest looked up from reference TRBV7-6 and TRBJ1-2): GAGVSQSPRYKVTKRGQDVALRCDPISGHVSLYWYRQALGQGPEFLTYFNYEAQQDKSGLPNDRFSAERPEGSISTLTIQRTEQRDSAMYRCASSRDLRHYGYTFGSGTRLTVV.